This T cell receptor beta chain is drawn from a study of blood T cells in healthy people across ages. Overall study findings and caveats: With age, beta diversity per million T cells declined roughly linearly, significantly by approximately 40.

The authors ran a second PCR of roughly 6 to 12 cycles using a sample-barcoded 5' primer and a J-beta primer mix. Carrying 12 random nucleotides, a template-switch adaptor labeled each individual cDNA molecule. MiXCR was run by TCRdb on the 5' RACE reads, yielding one entry per CDR3 protein. The sample yields 1 million to 1.2 million distinct CDR3 sequences, roughly two fifths seen once. Per sample, extraction of total RNA gave at least 5.5 micrograms in every case. For this clonotype: Its specificity is not known.

The CDR3 totals 17 residues. Per germline, CDR1 MNHEY and CDR2 SMNVEV (reference sequence). The V gene end was trimmed by 0 bases and the J gene end by 4 bases; junction bases not matched to a gene: 7. This TCR derives from a man aged 18-30 years in good health. This chain links TRBV27 with TRBJ2-3; 10 nucleotides align to TRBD2. Sequencing input: blood. CDR3 loop: CASSLSLAGVDSDTQYF. The CDR3 DNA is TGTGCCAGCAGTTTATCTCTAGCGGGAGTCGATTCAGATACGCAGTATTTT.